This record looks at one T cell receptor (beta chain) sequence and its context. Looked up from germline, CDR1 is MNHEY and CDR2 is SMNVEV (reference sequence). The CDR3 sequence is 15 residues long. Losses at the gene ends were 7 bases for V and 1 base for J; bases not matched to a gene: 7. The data originate from a study of cytomegalovirus exposure and HLA in healthy donors. The study ran its PCR with 60 Vbeta and 13 Jbeta primers. Measured with immunoSEQ multiplex PCR; TCRdb has only the in-frame clones, and not every one. The sample data list 150,000 or so clones. The J gene is TRBJ2-1, the V gene TRBV27; the match to TRBD2 covers 7 bases. The TCR comes from a woman aged 50 to 65 in good health and CMV-seronegative. The specimen sequenced was PBMCs. CDR3 coding DNA: TGTGCCAGCACCCAGACTAGCCCGTCCTACAATGAGCAGTTCTTC. This codes for CASTQTSPSYNEQFF.